The 29 T cell receptor beta chains reported below all come from one sample, sequenced in a study of blood T cell repertoires in COVID-19. Measured with immunoSEQ multiplex PCR; TCRdb has only the in-frame clones, and not every one. The repertoire holds about 62,000 clones, with roughly 80% as singletons. The specimen was peripheral blood. These receptors came from a woman aged 45-60 years with active or convalescent COVID-19.

The rearrangement joins TRBV27 to TRBJ2-1; D uncertain. V was pared by 6 bases and J by 4 bases, with 13 bases between. Per the germline V gene, CDR1 is MNHEY and CDR2 is SMNVEV (reference sequence). The CDR3 contains 14 residues. The CDR3 region is CASSERSAYNEQFF. As DNA, the CDR3 is TGTGCCAGCAGCGAGAGGTCGGCTTACAATGAGCAGTTCTTC.

The genes are TRBV6-1 and TRBJ2-1, with TRBD2 matching 11 bases. Per germline, CDR1 MNHNS and CDR2 SASEGT. This CDR3 comprises 16 residues. V was pared by 3 bases and J by 7 bases, with 8 bases of the junction left unmatched. The CDR3 region has the DNA TGTGCCAGCAGTGAGATAGCGGGAGGGCCGGGTAATGAGCAGTTCTTC. It encodes CASSEIAGGPGNEQFF.

V gene TRBV28 combines with J gene TRBJ1-1, with 7 positions matching TRBD1. With 2 bases clipped from V and 5 bases from J, the junction kept 8 bases outside the gene matches. The CDR3 totals 15 residues. Per germline, CDR1 MDHEN and CDR2 SYDVKM. Here the CDR3 DNA reads TGTGCCAGCAGTTTAGGCAACAGGGGAAGGACTGAAGCTTTCTTT. Encoded protein: CASSLGNRGRTEAFF.

In this sample, this clone turned up a few times. The chain recombines TRBV6-5 with TRBJ1-1; no firm D call. The CDR3 is 12 residues long. The germline V gene has CDR1 MNHEY and CDR2 SVGAGI. Deletions cut 7 bases from V and 5 bases from J, with 11 bases between. CDR3: CASTPGGTEAFF. CDR3 nucleotide sequence: TGTGCCAGCACCCCGGGTGGGACTGAAGCTTTCTTT.

The V gene is TRBV5-6, the J gene TRBJ2-1; D possibly corresponds to TRBD2 (6 bases). Germline V gives CDR1 SGHDT, CDR2 YYEEEE. The CDR3 is 16 amino acids. Trimming shortened V by 4 bases and J by 0 bases, and 14 bases separated the two germline ends. The CDR3 DNA sequence: TGTGCCAGCAGCCAACTGACGGGAGTCTCCTACAATGAGCAGTTCTTC. Protein sequence: CASSQLTGVSYNEQFF. The variable domain in full, completed from reference TRBV5-6 and TRBJ2-1, reads DAGVTQSPTHLIKTRGQQVTLRCSPKSGHDTVSWYQQALGQGPQFIFQYYEEEERQRGNFPDRFSGHQFPNYSSELNVNALLLGDSALYLCASSQLTGVSYNEQFFGPGTRLTVL.

The chain recombines TRBV5-4 with TRBJ2-7; TRBD1 might be the D (5 bases). V lost 1 base and J 4 bases, leaving 9 bases between the germline ends. CDR1 is SGHNT, CDR2 YYREEE, per germline (reference sequence). CDR3 size: 13 residues. The CDR3: CASSLSQGYEQYF. CDR3 DNA: TGTGCCAGCAGCTTGTCTCAGGGATACGAGCAGTACTTC.

The rearrangement uses TRBV2 and TRBJ2-3, with TRBD1 as a possible D gene (5 bases). Deletions cut 6 bases from V and 2 bases from J, with 12 bases between. Germline assignment: CDR1 SNHLY and CDR2 FYNNEI. The CDR3 totals 14 residues. The CDR3 loop is CASSRQRLTDTQYF. Here the CDR3 DNA reads TGTGCCAGCAGCAGACAGAGACTCACAGATACGCAGTATTTT.

The V gene is TRBV6-2 or TRBV6-3, the J gene TRBJ2-7; 9 bases match TRBD2. The germline V gene has CDR1 MNHEY and CDR2 SVGEGT. Unmatched junction bases numbered 8, after V lost 6 bases and J lost 2 bases. There are 15 residues in the CDR3. CDR3 in amino acids: CASRPLAGKPYEQYF. DNA of the CDR3: TGTGCCAGCAGACCTCTAGCGGGAAAGCCCTACGAGCAGTACTTC.

This sequence joins TRBV11-2 and TRBJ2-7; D gene unclear. Per the germline V gene, CDR1 is SGHAT and CDR2 is FQNNGV. Between the trimmed V and J ends, which lost 1 base and 4 bases, there was a span of 8 bases. The CDR3 is 13 amino acids. The CDR3 here is CASSLGPEYEQYF. The CDR3 DNA is TGTGCCAGCAGCTTAGGTCCAGAATACGAGCAGTACTTC.

V usage is TRBV5-4 and J usage is TRBJ2-1; D unresolved. In germline, CDR1 is SGHNT, CDR2 YYREEE (reference sequence). The CDR3 consists of 14 residues. Trimming took 3 bases from V and 8 from J, leaving 15 bases between them. In DNA form, the CDR3 reads TGTGCCAGCAGCTCCTCTAGAAGTTCGGATGAGCAGTTCTTC. Its translation is CASSSSRSSDEQFF.

The gene calls are TRBV19 and TRBJ2-5; TRBD1 is a possible D gene (5 bases). This CDR3 is built from 14 residues. CDR1 is LNHDA and CDR2 is SQIVND in the germline V gene (reference sequence). V lost 6 bases, J lost 5 bases, and 16 bases lay in between. The CDR3 region has the DNA TGTGCCAGTAGCATTATGACAGACGCGGAGACCCAGTACTTC. It codes for CASSIMTDAETQYF.

The CDR3 region is CASSQFLASSYNEQFF. CDR3 bases: TGTGCCAGCAGCCAATTCCTAGCGAGCTCCTACAATGAGCAGTTCTTC. The chain links TRBV5-6 to TRBJ2-1; D perhaps matches TRBD2 (6 bases). Between the trimmed V and J ends, which lost 4 bases and 0 bases, there was a span of 14 bases. Germline loops: CDR1 SGHDT, CDR2 YYEEEE. The CDR3 has 16 amino acids.

The J gene is TRBJ2-5, the V gene TRBV28; TRBD2 agrees at 7 bases. CDR3 length equals 15 residues. Trimming removed 4 bases from V and 4 bases from J; junction bases left unmatched: 9. CDR1 is MDHEN, CDR2 SYDVKM, per germline. CDR3 bases: TGTGCCAGCAGTTGGCGGGAGAGTCTTCGAGAGACCCAGTACTTC. It is translated as CASSWRESLRETQYF.

In its sample, this clone was seen a few times. The chain links TRBV7-9 to TRBJ2-7; no clear D. This CDR3 has 15 residues. The V and J ends lost 5 bases and 0 bases respectively, with 14 bases between them. Germline assignment: CDR1 SEHNR and CDR2 FQNEAQ (reference sequence). CDR3 coding DNA: TGTGCCAGCAGCCACCCGGCAGCGAACTCCTACGAGCAGTACTTC. Protein sequence: CASSHPAANSYEQYF.

The genes are TRBV2 and TRBJ2-1, with TRBD2 matching 7 bases. V lost 6 bases to trimming and J lost 1 base; unmatched junction nucleotides: 6. Germline V gene sequence: CDR1 SNHLY, CDR2 FYNNEI. The CDR3 has 15 amino acids. This CDR3 is CASRTTSASYNEQFF. The CDR3 nucleotides are TGTGCCAGCAGGACTACTAGCGCGTCCTACAATGAGCAGTTCTTC.

The chain employs TRBV12-5 and TRBJ2-2, with 12 bases aligning to TRBD2. CDR3 length equals 17 residues. CDR1 is LGHNT and CDR2 is FRNRAP in the germline V gene. Losses at the gene ends were 2 bases for V and 4 bases for J; bases not matched to a gene: 5. CDR3 nucleotide sequence: TGTGCTAGTGGTTTGCCCCAGGGACTAGCGGGCACCGGGGAGCTGTTTTTT. Translating it yields CASGLPQGLAGTGELFF.

The rearrangement uses TRBV5-1 and TRBJ2-3; 12 bases are a match to TRBD2. Germline V gene sequence: CDR1 SGHRS, CDR2 YFSETQ. The CDR3 has 16 amino acids. Germline trimming cut 0 bases from V and 4 bases from J; bases unmatched to any gene: 3. DNA for the CDR3: TGCGCCAGCAGCTTGGGCCTAGCGGGAGGGGCAGATACGCAGTATTTT. Translated, it gives CASSLGLAGGADTQYF. The full variable domain, in which reference TRBV5-1 and TRBJ2-3 provide the parts outside the CDR3, is KAGVTQTPRYLIKTRGQQVTLSCSPISGHRSVSWYQQTPGQGLQFLFEYFSETQRNKGNFPGRFSGRQFSNSRSEMNVSTLELGDSALYLCASSLGLAGGADTQYFGPGTRLTVL.

The genes are TRBV7-3 and TRBJ2-5, with TRBD1 as a possible D gene (5 bases). V lost 0 bases to trimming and J lost 5 bases, with 13 bases between them. Germline assignment: CDR1 SGHTA and CDR2 FQGTGA. The CDR3 runs 15 residues. The CDR3 protein is CASSLTVQAQETQYF. The CDR3, as DNA: TGTGCCAGCAGCTTAACGGTACAGGCGCAGGAGACCCAGTACTTC.

The chain joins TRBV23-1 to TRBJ1-2, with TRBD1 identical over 9 bases. Being an ORF, TRBV23-1 has a function that is uncertain. The CDR3 loop spans 17 amino acids. The junction had 8 bases not matched to a gene; V was cut back by 0 bases and J by 3 bases. The CDR3 sequence: CASSQSKTGGAYYGYTF. DNA of the CDR3: TGCGCCAGCAGTCAATCGAAGACAGGGGGGGCGTACTATGGCTACACCTTC.

This chain connects TRBV5-1 to TRBJ2-3; TRBD2 matches 8 bases. The junction had 2 bases not matched to a gene; V was cut back by 0 bases and J by 2 bases. The CDR3 loop spans 15 amino acids. Looked up from germline, CDR1 is SGHRS and CDR2 is YFSETQ. The CDR3 sequence: CASSLVGRATDTQYF. In nucleotides, the CDR3 is TGCGCCAGCAGCTTGGTCGGGAGGGCCACAGATACGCAGTATTTT.

V and J are TRBV27 and TRBJ2-3; 10 nucleotides match TRBD2. The J segment lost 4 bases and the V segment lost 6 bases, leaving 7 bases of the junction unmatched. From germline, CDR1 is MNHEY and CDR2 SMNVEV (reference sequence). The CDR3 is 15 amino acids. The CDR3 is CASRVAGGGSDTQYF. The CDR3 coding sequence is TGTGCCAGCAGAGTAGCGGGAGGTGGTTCAGATACGCAGTATTTT.

J is TRBJ2-5 and V is TRBV6-9; 11 bases fit TRBD2. V shed 7 bases, J shed 1 base, and the junction held 11 bases outside the gene matches. The CDR3 length is 17 residues. Germline CDR1 and CDR2: MNHGY and SVAAGI. CDR3 loop: CASTPGPSGRSQETQYF. CDR3 in DNA: TGTGCCAGCACCCCCGGCCCTAGCGGGAGGTCCCAAGAGACCCAGTACTTC.

This clone was observed many times. V is TRBV7-8 and J is TRBJ1-2, with 7 bases matching TRBD1. The CDR3 consists of 14 residues. CDR1 SGHVS and CDR2 FQNEAQ come from the germline V gene. With V trimmed by 5 bases and J by 2 bases, 5 bases remained unmatched. The chain's CDR3 is CASSRGGANYGYTF. CDR3 sequence (DNA): TGTGCCAGCAGCCGAGGGGGCGCGAACTATGGCTACACCTTC. Drawing the rest from reference TRBV7-8 and TRBJ1-2, the complete variable domain is GAGVSQSPRYKVAKRGQDVALRCDPISGHVSLFWYQQALGQGPEFLTYFQNEAQLDKSGLPSDRFFAERPEGSVSTLKIQRTQQEDSAVYLCASSRGGANYGYTFGSGTRLTVV.

The chain employs TRBV6-1 and TRBJ1-5; D perhaps matches TRBD1 (5 bases). Trimming stripped 0 bases from V and 0 bases from J, with 15 bases between. Germline CDR1 is MNHNS and CDR2 is SASEGT. CDR3 size: 18 residues. The CDR3 region has the DNA TGTGCCAGCAGTGAAGCAGGAGTGGGGCGGAGTAGCAATCAGCCCCAGCATTTT. Translated, it gives CASSEAGVGRSSNQPQHF.

The V and J genes are TRBV5-1 and TRBJ1-1; D is undetermined. Germline CDR1 is SGHRS and CDR2 is YFSETQ. The CDR3 loop spans 15 amino acids. Trimming stripped 1 base from V and 0 bases from J, with 10 bases between. The CDR3 DNA sequence: TGCGCCAGCAGCTTGCGACACCCTCTGAACACTGAAGCTTTCTTT. Residues: CASSLRHPLNTEAFF.

The chain links TRBV7-9 to TRBJ1-3; no clear D. The germline CDR1 and CDR2 sequences are SEHNR and FQNEAQ (reference sequence). V shed 4 bases and J shed 8 bases, with 15 bases lying between them. This CDR3 spans 14 amino acids. DNA for the CDR3: TGTGCCAGCAGCTCCGCGGCCTCCGGGGACACCATATATTTT. It codes for CASSSAASGDTIYF.

Points on this clone: Compared with germline, one end of the junction differs, possibly owing to a read error. The V and J genes are TRBV18 and TRBJ1-3; 7 bases are shared with TRBD1. This CDR3 has 14 residues. The germline gives CDR1 KGHSH, CDR2 LQKENI. The CDR3 bases are TGTGCCAGCTCATCACCGGGACAGGGAAACACCATATATTTT. This gives the protein CASSSPGQGNTIYF. The full variable domain, rest sourced from reference TRBV18 and TRBJ1-3, is NAGVMQNPRHLVRRRGQEARLRCSPMKGHSHVYWYRQLPEEGLKFMVYLQKENIIDESGMPKERFSAEFPKEGPSILRIQQVVRGDSAAYFCASSSPGQGNTIYFGEGSWLTVV.

The chain uses TRBV7-9 and TRBJ1-1; D ambiguous. The germline gives CDR1 SEHNR, CDR2 FQNEAQ (reference sequence). Trimming shortened V by 5 bases and J by 1 base, and 8 bases separated the two germline ends. The CDR3 has 13 amino acids. For the CDR3, the DNA is TGTGCCAGCAGCCGTACAACGAACACTGAAGCTTTCTTT. Protein product: CASSRTTNTEAFF.

This chain joins TRBV5-1 and TRBJ1-2, with TRBD1 matching 7 bases. The CDR3 covers 14 residues. V dropped 4 bases and J dropped 5; count of bases not matched to a gene: 8. Per the germline V gene, CDR1 is SGHRS and CDR2 is YFSETQ. The CDR3 DNA follows: TGCGCCAGCAGCCCGTGGGCAGGGGGGTATGGCTACACCTTC. It codes for CASSPWAGGYGYTF.